One T cell receptor (beta chain) is described in this entry. Profiling relied on immunoSEQ multiplex PCR, and the TCRdb table lists in-frame clones only, not all of them. The data contain fewer than 30,000 clones, about 90% of them seen just once; the ten biggest clones take up around a tenth. This CDR3 is built from 16 residues. Germline CDR1 reads SGHVS; CDR2 reads FNYEAQ. Trimming removed 2 bases from V and 3 bases from J; junction bases left unmatched: 9. The data were obtained in a study of graft-versus-host responses after intestinal transplantation. The TCR originated in a human patient who received an intestinal transplant, so some T cells may come from the graft donor. The source material was PBMCs, sampled about 450 days after intestinal transplantation. This chain uses TRBV7-6 with TRBJ2-7; 8 nucleotides align to TRBD2. The CDR3 DNA sequence: TGTGCCAGCAGCTTAAACGGTCTAGCGGGTAACTACGAGCAGTACTTC. It is translated as CASSLNGLAGNYEQYF.